This TCR beta chain was observed in a study of cytomegalovirus exposure and HLA in healthy donors. The V gene lost 0 bases and the J gene lost 5 bases, with 15 bases spanning the gap. This CDR3 region has 16 residues. Germline CDR1 is SGHNT and CDR2 is YENEEA. Study-level points and caveats: By HLA locus, TCR association rates varied in a later analysis, with DRB1 showing the most and HLA-C the fewest.

In regard to this clone: Its specificity is unknown.

PCR involved 60 Vbeta and 13 Jbeta primers. Using immunoSEQ multiplex PCR, the repertoire was profiled, and TCRdb retains in-frame clones only, with some absent. Among about 120,000 clones listed, approximately 80% were seen once. The chain has TRBV11-3 and TRBJ2-3; a weak D match, TRBD2 (6 bases). This clonotype originated in a woman aged 25 to 39 in good health and CMV-seropositive. Sequenced material: PBMCs. CDR3 DNA: TGTGCCAGCAGCTTAGAGCGGGGTAATATGGAAGATACGCAGTATTTT. It yields the protein CASSLERGNMEDTQYF.